These 4 T cell receptor beta chains originate from one sample sequenced in a study of OX40 agonist ivuxolimab in advanced cancers. Produced via immunoSEQ multiplex PCR; TCRdb's table is partial and in-frame only. The top ten hold roughly 6% of the sample, which has tens of thousands of clones, around 84% seen once. The sample was CD4+ or CD8+ T cells sorted from blood, taken in a trial of the OX40 agonist ivuxolimab. The source is an adult with an advanced solid tumor such as melanoma, head and neck, liver or kidney cancer.

This clone was counted once. The rearrangement joins TRBV5-4 to TRBJ1-2; the D gene is possibly TRBD1 (5 bases). The CDR3 consists of 13 residues. Germline CDR1 SGHNT, CDR2 YYREEE (reference sequence). V was pared by 3 bases and J by 5 bases, with 11 bases between. CDR3 DNA: TGTGCCAGCAGCTCCAGGGTCGATTATGGCTACACCTTC. Its translation: CASSSRVDYGYTF. The whole variable domain, remainder taken from reference TRBV5-4 and TRBJ1-2, is ETGVTQSPTHLIKTRGQQVTLRCSSQSGHNTVSWYQQALGQGPQFIFQYYREEENGRGNFPPRFSGLQFPNYSSELNVNALELDDSALYLCASSSRVDYGYTFGSGTRLTVV.

This chain links TRBV10-3 with TRBJ2-6, with D hard to call. This CDR3 is 15 amino acids long. CDR1 is ENHRY, CDR2 SYGVKD, per germline. V lost 10 bases, J lost 0 bases, and 13 bases lay in between. The DNA for the CDR3 is TGTGCCACCCGGGTCGGGTCCTCTGGGGCCAACGTCCTGACTTTC. As protein: CATRVGSSGANVLTF.

This chain connects TRBV9 to TRBJ2-3, with 12 bases that match TRBD2. The germline V gene has CDR1 SGDLS and CDR2 YYNGEE. With 4 bases clipped from V and 5 bases from J, the junction kept 8 bases outside the gene matches. This CDR3 is built from 16 residues. This CDR3 reads CASSPTSGRERDTQYF. The DNA of the CDR3 is TGTGCCAGCAGCCCGACTAGCGGGAGAGAGAGAGATACGCAGTATTTT.

V usage is TRBV9 and J usage is TRBJ1-5; D unclear. The germline CDR1 and CDR2 sequences are SGDLS and YYNGEE. Between the trimmed V and J ends, which lost 2 bases and 2 bases, there was a span of 11 bases. There are 15 residues in the CDR3. This chain's CDR3 is CASSVFSLGNQPQHF. CDR3 in DNA: TGTGCCAGCAGCGTGTTCTCACTTGGCAATCAGCCCCAGCATTTT.